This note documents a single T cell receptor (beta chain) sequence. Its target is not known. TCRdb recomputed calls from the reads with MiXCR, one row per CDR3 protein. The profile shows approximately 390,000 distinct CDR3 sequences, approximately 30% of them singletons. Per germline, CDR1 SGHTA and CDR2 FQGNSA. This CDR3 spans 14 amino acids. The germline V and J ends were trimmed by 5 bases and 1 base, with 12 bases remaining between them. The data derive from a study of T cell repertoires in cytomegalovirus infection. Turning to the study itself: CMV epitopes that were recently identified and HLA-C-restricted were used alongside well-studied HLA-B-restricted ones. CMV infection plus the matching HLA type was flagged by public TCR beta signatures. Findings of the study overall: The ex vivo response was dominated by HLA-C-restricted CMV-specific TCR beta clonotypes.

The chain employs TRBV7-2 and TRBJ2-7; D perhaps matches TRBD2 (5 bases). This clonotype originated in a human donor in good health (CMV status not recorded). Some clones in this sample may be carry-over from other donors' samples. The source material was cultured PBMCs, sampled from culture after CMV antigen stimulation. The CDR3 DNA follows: TGTGCCAGCAGCCCCAGACGGGGATCCTACGAGCAGTACTTC. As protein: CASSPRRGSYEQYF. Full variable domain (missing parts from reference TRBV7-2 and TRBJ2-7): GAGVSQSPSNKVTEKGKDVELRCDPISGHTALYWYRQSLGQGLEFLIYFQGNSAPDKSGLPSDRFSAERTGGSVSTLTIQRTQQEDSAVYLCASSPRRGSYEQYFGPGTRLTVT.